The 23 T cell receptor beta chains reported below all come from one sample, sequenced in a study of response to subunit inactivated influenza vaccine. TCRdb processed the RT-PCR reads anew with MiXCR; each CDR3 protein has one entry. The sample has hundreds of thousands of distinct CDR3 sequences, 10% to 15% seen once. The material was PBMCs from blood, obtained on the day of vaccination. The receptors were gathered from a man in his fifties who received an inactivated influenza vaccine.

The chain has TRBV20-1 and TRBJ2-7, with D hard to call. Per germline, CDR1 DFQATT and CDR2 SNEGSKA (reference sequence). The CDR3 has 12 residues. The ends were cut back, 0 bases at V and 5 bases at J, with 8 bases in the middle. The CDR3 is CSARDLKDEQYF. The CDR3 coding sequence is TGCAGTGCTAGAGATCTAAAAGACGAGCAGTACTTC.

V and J are TRBV18 and TRBJ2-3; D is uncertain. The germline V gene encodes CDR1 KGHSH and CDR2 LQKENI. The V end lost 0 bases, the J end lost 7 bases, and 8 bases lay between the germline ends. This CDR3 contains 13 residues. The DNA of the CDR3 is TGTGCCAGCTCACCACCGAGTCTAAATACGCAGTATTTT. This codes for CASSPPSLNTQYF.

This clonotype was observed a few times. This chain connects TRBV30 to TRBJ2-1, with a weak D call TRBD2 (5 bases). The germline CDR1 and CDR2 sequences are GTSNPN and SVGIG (reference sequence). This CDR3 contains 15 residues. V was cut by 1 base and J by 7 bases, with 17 bases left in between. The chain's CDR3 is CAWSGLLGRRNEQFF. CDR3 DNA: TGTGCCTGGAGTGGGTTGCTTGGGCGGAGGAATGAGCAGTTCTTC.

This clonotype was counted a few times. The chain combines TRBV6-2 or TRBV6-3 with TRBJ2-1, with D perhaps given as TRBD1 or TRBD2 (5 bases each). Germline CDR1 reads MNHEY; CDR2 reads SVGEGT. Trimming stripped 6 bases from V and 9 bases from J, with 9 bases between. The CDR3 contains 11 residues. The CDR3 DNA reads as TGTGCCAGCAGCAGGGACCTTGAGCAGTTCTTC. It encodes CASSRDLEQFF.

CDR3 in DNA: TGTGCCAGCAGCCAAGAAAGCGAGGGAGGGAGGTGGATTGAGACCCAGTACTTC. As protein: CASSQESEGGRWIETQYF. V gene TRBV3-1 combines with J gene TRBJ2-5; 7 positions match TRBD2. The CDR3 runs to 18 residues. Germline values: CDR1 LGHDT, CDR2 YNNKEL (reference sequence). Germline trimming cut 0 bases from V and 5 bases from J; bases unmatched to any gene: 15.

This clonotype was seen more than once but under ten times. The chain has TRBV11-2 and TRBJ1-1; a possible D gene is TRBD1 (5 bases). Deletions cut 1 base from V and 7 bases from J, with 16 bases between. The CDR3 length is 15 residues. Germline assignment: CDR1 SGHAT and CDR2 FQNNGV. Here the CDR3 DNA reads TGTGCCAGCAGCTTAGGCGGGCGGGGCTCGGGTGAAGCTTTCTTT. It is translated as CASSLGGRGSGEAFF.

The J gene is TRBJ2-2, the V gene TRBV7-2; TRBD2 aligns across 12 bases. CDR1 is SGHTA and CDR2 is FQGNSA in the germline V gene. V lost 1 base to trimming and J lost 7 bases; unmatched junction nucleotides: 7. The CDR3 has 17 amino acids. DNA for the CDR3: TGTGCCAGCAGCTTAGTCGCTAGCGGGAGGGTCGGCGGGGAGCTGTTTTTT. Protein: CASSLVASGRVGGELFF.

This clonotype was recorded many times. This chain links TRBV7-9 with TRBJ1-2; possible D gene TRBD1, 5 bases. Germline CDR1 and CDR2: SEHNR and FQNEAQ (reference sequence). V lost 5 bases to trimming and J lost 4 bases, with 14 bases between them. The CDR3 runs 14 residues. CDR3 bases: TGTGCCAGCAGCGCATCCGGGACTCGCTATGGCTACACCTTC. Protein sequence: CASSASGTRYGYTF.

In its sample, this clonotype was seen a few times. The genes are TRBV7-2 and TRBJ2-2; possibly TRBD2 for D (6 bases). V was shortened by 2 bases and J by 2 bases, with 12 bases between the two germline ends. Germline V gene data show CDR1 as SGHTA and CDR2 as FQGNSA. CDR3 size: 16 residues. CDR3 sequence: CASSLRRAENTGELFF. Here the CDR3 DNA reads TGTGCCAGCAGCTTAAGGAGGGCAGAAAACACCGGGGAGCTGTTTTTT.

A word on this clonotype: A read error may account for a junction end that differs from germline. This rearrangement joins TRBV20-1 to TRBJ1-1; tentatively, D is TRBD1 (6 bases). Germline V gene data show CDR1 as DFQATT and CDR2 as SNEGSKA (reference sequence). This CDR3 comprises 15 residues. The CDR3 region is CSARAGGSVNTEAFF. As DNA, the CDR3 is TGCAGTGCTAGAGCGGGGGGCAGTGTGAATACTGAAGCTTTCTTT.

The V and J genes are TRBV29-1 and TRBJ2-7, with 11 bases identical to TRBD1. Germline values: CDR1 SQVTM, CDR2 ANQGSEA. The CDR3 has 14 residues. The V gene end was trimmed by 6 bases and the J gene end by 1 base; junction bases not matched to a gene: 5. The CDR3: CSVQDRGLSYEQYF. In nucleotides, the CDR3 is TGCAGCGTCCAGGACAGGGGGCTATCCTACGAGCAGTACTTC.

This clonotype was found a few times. This chain uses TRBV3-1 with TRBJ2-7; TRBD1 aligns across 7 bases. The CDR3 contains 12 residues. CDR1 LGHDT and CDR2 YNNKEL come from the germline V gene (reference sequence). V shed 3 bases and J 12 bases; nucleotides not matched to a gene: 8. The CDR3 sequence is CASSHRSGQAYF. DNA for the CDR3: TGTGCCAGCAGCCATCGGTCTGGACAGGCGTACTTC.

In the case of this clonotype: At one end the junction does not follow the germline gene, possibly because of a read error. The chain recombines TRBV20-1 with TRBJ1-2, with 8 positions matching TRBD1. Per germline, CDR1 DFQATT and CDR2 SNEGSKA (reference sequence). The CDR3 has 16 residues. The CDR3 coding sequence is TGCTGTGCTAGTGGGAGGGCAGGGGGCTTGGACTATGGCTACACCTTC. Its translation: CCASGRAGGLDYGYTF.

The chain joins TRBV5-1 to TRBJ2-5; D possibly uses TRBD1 or TRBD2 (5 bases each). Germline CDR1 is SGHRS and CDR2 is YFSETQ. The V gene lost 4 bases and the J gene lost 1 base, with 14 bases spanning the gap. CDR3 size: 15 residues. CDR3 residues: CASSPGTASQETQYF. The CDR3 DNA sequence: TGCGCCAGCAGCCCCGGGACGGCCTCCCAAGAGACCCAGTACTTC. Complete variable domain (other parts from reference TRBV5-1 and TRBJ2-5): KAGVTQTPRYLIKTRGQQVTLSCSPISGHRSVSWYQQTPGQGLQFLFEYFSETQRNKGNFPGRFSGRQFSNSRSEMNVSTLELGDSALYLCASSPGTASQETQYFGPGTRLLVL.

A few counts support this clonotype. The V and J genes are TRBV20-1 and TRBJ2-5; no firm D call. This CDR3 is built from 15 residues. Germline V gene data show CDR1 as DFQATT and CDR2 as SNEGSKA (reference sequence). The V gene lost 0 bases and the J gene lost 1 base, with 12 bases spanning the gap. CDR3 loop: CSARDWVVSQETQYF. The CDR3, as DNA: TGCAGTGCTAGAGATTGGGTTGTTAGCCAAGAGACCCAGTACTTC.

V is TRBV7-2 and J is TRBJ2-7; 11 bases fit TRBD2. The V and J ends lost 7 bases and 3 bases, in that order; junction bases with no gene match: 8. The germline V gene encodes CDR1 SGHTA and CDR2 FQGNSA. The CDR3 has 15 amino acids. The CDR3 sequence is CASNPTSGSVYEQYF. DNA for the CDR3: TGTGCCAGCAACCCTACTAGCGGGAGTGTCTACGAGCAGTACTTC.

This clonotype was found a few times. The chain employs TRBV5-1 and TRBJ2-3, with no clear D. The germline gives CDR1 SGHRS, CDR2 YFSETQ. V was clipped by 0 bases and J by 4 bases, with 9 bases between them. The CDR3 consists of 14 residues. The CDR3 DNA reads as TGCGCCAGCAGCTTGGGTCGTCCCGCAGATACGCAGTATTTT. Encoded protein: CASSLGRPADTQYF.

This clonotype was seen a handful of times. V usage is TRBV25-1 and J usage is TRBJ2-3; TRBD1 might be the D (6 bases). Per the germline V gene, CDR1 is MGHDK and CDR2 is SYGVNS. Deletions cut 4 bases from V and 0 bases from J, with 11 bases between. The CDR3 length is 15 residues. CDR3 DNA sequence: TGTGCCAGCAGTGCAAGACAGGCGAGCACAGATACGCAGTATTTT. This translates into CASSARQASTDTQYF.

This clonotype was seen many times. V usage is TRBV4-3 and J usage is TRBJ2-1, with D unresolved. Germline lookup yields CDR1 LGHNA and CDR2 YSLEER. V was shortened by 0 bases and J by 4 bases, with 13 bases between the two germline ends. CDR3 length: 16 amino acids. The CDR3 bases are TGCGCCAGCAGCCAAGATCCAAGTGGAATTTACAATGAGCAGTTCTTC. Translating it yields CASSQDPSGIYNEQFF.

The table lists this clonotype with many counts. The chain has TRBV7-9 and TRBJ2-7; TRBD1 matches at 7 bases. Germline-derived CDR1 and CDR2 are SEHNR and FQNEAQ (reference sequence). The CDR3 has 15 residues. V trimming: 6 bases; J trimming: 0 bases; junction bases outside the gene matches: 8. Here the CDR3 DNA reads TGTGCCAGCAGGTCCACCGGGACAGACTCCTACGAGCAGTACTTC. Translating it yields CASRSTGTDSYEQYF.

This clonotype has ten or more counts. The J gene is TRBJ1-5, the V gene TRBV21-1. TRBV21-1 is labeled a pseudogene. This CDR3 spans 16 amino acids. The CDR3 loop is CASSAKTLNSNQPQHF. The DNA of the CDR3 is TGTGCCAGCAGCGCCAAAACTCTCAATAGCAATCAGCCCCAGCATTTT.

This clonotype was counted only a few times. V and J are TRBV20-1 and TRBJ2-4; 7 nucleotides align to TRBD1. J lost 1 base, V lost 5 bases, and 5 bases had no gene match. The germline CDR1 and CDR2 sequences are DFQATT and SNEGSKA (reference sequence). This CDR3 contains 14 residues. CDR3 nucleotide sequence: TGCAGTGCTGGGGGACAGAACGCCAAAAACATTCAGTACTTC. Translation: CSAGGQNAKNIQYF.

A single count supports this clonotype. The junction departs from the called germline gene at one end, perhaps through a read error. V usage is TRBV12-3 or TRBV12-4 and J usage is TRBJ2-7; tentative D call: TRBD2 (5 bases). The CDR3 extends over 15 amino acids. CDR3 sequence: CATSPERMRSYEQYF. For the CDR3, the DNA is TGTGCCACCAGTCCGGAGCGGATGAGGTCCTACGAGCAGTACTTC.